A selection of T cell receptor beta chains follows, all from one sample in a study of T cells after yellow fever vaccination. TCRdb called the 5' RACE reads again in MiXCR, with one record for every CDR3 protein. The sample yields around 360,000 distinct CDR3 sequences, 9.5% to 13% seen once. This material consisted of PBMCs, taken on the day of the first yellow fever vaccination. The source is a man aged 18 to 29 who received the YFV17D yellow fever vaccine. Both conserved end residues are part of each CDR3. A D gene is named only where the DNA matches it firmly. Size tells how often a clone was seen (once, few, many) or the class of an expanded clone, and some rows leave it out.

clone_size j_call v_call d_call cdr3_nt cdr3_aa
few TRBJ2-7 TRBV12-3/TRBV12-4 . TGTGCCAGCAGGAGGGACGGACCCTACGAGCAGTACTTC CASRRDGPYEQYF
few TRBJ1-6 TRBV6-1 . TGTGCCAGCTCCCGGGGACATCCCCTGGCGGCCCTCCACTTT CASSRGHPLAALHF
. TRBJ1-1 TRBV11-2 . TGTGCCAGCAGTTTTGTTAACCCTGAAGCTTTCTTT CASSFVNPEAFF
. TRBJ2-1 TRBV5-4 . TGTGCCAGCAGCTTGGTCGGGAAAAGGGTCAATGAGCAGTTCTTC CASSLVGKRVNEQFF
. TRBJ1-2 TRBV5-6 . TGTGCCAGCAGCTCCGGGCGATATGGCTACACCTTC CASSSGRYGYTF
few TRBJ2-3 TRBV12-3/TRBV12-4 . TGTGCCAGCAGTTTAGGATCGCCCGGCCCGCAGTATTTT CASSLGSPGPQYF
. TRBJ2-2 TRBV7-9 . TGTGCCGCCCCTACTGCGACAGGCGGCACCGGGGAGCTGTTTTTT CAAPTATGGTGELFF
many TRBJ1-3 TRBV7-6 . TGTGCCAGCAGCTTAACCGGGACTGGAAACACCATATATTTT CASSLTGTGNTIYF
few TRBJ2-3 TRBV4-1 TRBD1 TGCGCCAGCAGCCAAACCGGACAGGGCCGCACAGATACGCAGTATTTT CASSQTGQGRTDTQYF
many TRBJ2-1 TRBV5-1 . TGCGCCAGCAGCTTGGTGCAGAGCTACAATGAGCAGTTCTTC CASSLVQSYNEQFF
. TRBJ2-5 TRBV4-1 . TGCGCCAGCAGCCAAGGCCTTGGGACACCGGGGGAGACCCAGTACTTC CASSQGLGTPGETQYF
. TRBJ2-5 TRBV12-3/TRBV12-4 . TGTGCCAGCAGTTTTGGTATGGGTGGTCTTAACCAAGAGACCCAGTACTTC CASSFGMGGLNQETQYF
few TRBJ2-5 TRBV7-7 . TGTGCTAGCAGCCGTTTCAACTCCCCGGAGGAGACCCAGTACTTC CASSRFNSPEETQYF
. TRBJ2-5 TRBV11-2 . TGTGCCAGCAGCTTGAACCCTGGGCAGATCCAAGAGACCCAGTACTTC CASSLNPGQIQETQYF
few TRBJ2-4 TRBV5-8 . TGTGCCAGCAGCTTTGCAGGGTCGGTCAAAAACATTCAGTACTTC CASSFAGSVKNIQYF
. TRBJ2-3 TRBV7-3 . TGTGCCAGCAGCTTAAGTGGAACTGGTGATACGCAGTATTTT CASSLSGTGDTQYF
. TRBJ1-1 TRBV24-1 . TGTGCCACCAGTGATTTGCCCCTCCAGGGGATTGAAGCTTTCTTT CATSDLPLQGIEAFF
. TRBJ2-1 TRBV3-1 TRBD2 TGTGCCAGCAGCCGCGGGGGGGGGACGGTATACAATGAGCAGTTCTTC CASSRGGGTVYNEQFF
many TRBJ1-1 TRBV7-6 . TGTGCCAGCAGCTTAGCGGTCGACACTGAAGCTTTCTTT CASSLAVDTEAFF
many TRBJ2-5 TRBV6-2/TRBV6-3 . TGTGCCAGCAGTCCCGATGGGGGCCAAGAGACCCAGTACTTC CASSPDGGQETQYF
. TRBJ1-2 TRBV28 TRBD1 TGTGCCAGCACCCTACAGGGGAACTATGGCTACACCTTC CASTLQGNYGYTF
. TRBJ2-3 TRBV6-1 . TGTGCCAGCAAACCGGGACCGACCACAGATACGCAGTATTTT CASKPGPTTDTQYF
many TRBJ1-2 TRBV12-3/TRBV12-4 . TGTGCCAGCAGTTTTAGGGGCTATGGCTACACCTTC CASSFRGYGYTF
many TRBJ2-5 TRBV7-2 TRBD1 TGTGCCAGCAGCATGACAGGGGGTTCGGAGACCCAGTACTTC CASSMTGGSETQYF
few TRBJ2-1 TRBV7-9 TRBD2 TGTGCCAGCAGCACGACTAGCGGGGGGTTCAATGAGCAGTTCTTC CASSTTSGGFNEQFF
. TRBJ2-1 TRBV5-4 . TGTGCCAGCAGCTTGGGAAAAAGCTCCTACAATGAGCAGTTCTTC CASSLGKSSYNEQFF
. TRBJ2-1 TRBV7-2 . TGTGCCAGCAGCTTTACTACCAATGAGCAGTTCTTC CASSFTTNEQFF
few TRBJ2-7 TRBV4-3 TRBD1 TGCGCCAGCAGCCAAGAAGGGCAGGGGGCTAGGTACGAGCAGTACTTC CASSQEGQGARYEQYF
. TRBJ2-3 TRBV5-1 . TGCGCCAGCAGCCCCAACTCCGGGGCAGATACGCAGTATTTT CASSPNSGADTQYF
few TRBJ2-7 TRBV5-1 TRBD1 TGCGCCAGCAGCTTGGCGACCCGGGACAGGGGCTACGAGCAGTACTTC CASSLATRDRGYEQYF
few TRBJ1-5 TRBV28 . TGTGCCAGCAGTTCTACCCAACAGCCCCAGCATTTT CASSSTQQPQHF
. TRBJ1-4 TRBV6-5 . TGTGCCAGCAGTTACTCTAGGGTTCGGGAAAAACTGTTTTTT CASSYSRVREKLFF
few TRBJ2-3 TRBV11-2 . TGTGCCAGCAGCTTTAGGGGGAGGACGGGGGCAGATACGCAGTATTTT CASSFRGRTGADTQYF
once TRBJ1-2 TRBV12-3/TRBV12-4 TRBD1 TGTGCCAGCAGTTCGTGGACAGGATACGTTAACTATGGCTACACCTTC CASSSWTGYVNYGYTF
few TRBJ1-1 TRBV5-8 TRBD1 TGTGCCAGCAGACCGGGGACAGGGTACATTTTGAACACTGAAGCTTTCTTT CASRPGTGYILNTEAFF
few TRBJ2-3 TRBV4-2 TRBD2 TGTGCCAGCAGCCAAGCTTCAGCGGGGGGCCGAGATACGCAGTATTTT CASSQASAGGRDTQYF
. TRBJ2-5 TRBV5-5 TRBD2 TGTGCCAGCAGCCGCGAGTCGGGGGGGGCAGGCGAGACCCAGTACTTC CASSRESGGAGETQYF
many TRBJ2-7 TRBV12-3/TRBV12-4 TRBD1 TGTGCCAGCAGACCGAGACAGGGGGAGTCGGGGGAGCAGTACTTC CASRPRQGESGEQYF
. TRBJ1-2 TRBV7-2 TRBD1 TGTGCCAGCAGCTTAGCCAGGGGACAGGATATAGGGTATGGCTACACCTTC CASSLARGQDIGYGYTF
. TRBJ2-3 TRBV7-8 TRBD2 TGTGCCAGCAGCTCTAGCGGGGTGTTCACAGATACGCAGTATTTT CASSSSGVFTDTQYF